Listed here are 11 T cell receptor beta chains from one sample, sequenced in a study of OX40 agonist ivuxolimab in advanced cancers. Here immunoSEQ multiplex PCR was the method, and the copy in TCRdb shows in-frame clones only, minus some. Of about 91,000 clones detected, 84% appear once; the ten largest clones hold approximately 1.2%. The input for sequencing was CD4+ or CD8+ T cells sorted from blood, taken in a trial of the OX40 agonist ivuxolimab. These receptors originate from an adult with an advanced solid tumor such as melanoma, head and neck, liver or kidney cancer.

The chain uses TRBV30 and TRBJ1-2; D perhaps matches TRBD1 (5 bases). From germline, CDR1 is GTSNPN and CDR2 SVGIG (reference sequence). The length of the CDR3 is 11 residues. Trimming left V 2 bases short and J 8 bases short, with 9 bases between. This chain's CDR3 is CAWSNRGGYTF. CDR3 nucleotides: TGTGCCTGGAGTAACCGGGGCGGCTACACCTTC.

This clone turned up a few times. This CDR3 reads CASSPNGGYEQYV. CDR3 nucleotides: TGTGCCAGCAGTCCTAACGGGGGGTACGAGCAGTACGTC. This chain joins TRBV27 and TRBJ2-7; 7 bases are a match to TRBD2. The CDR3 consists of 13 residues. Trimming at V came to 5 bases and at J to 4 bases, leaving 5 bases not matched to a gene. The germline CDR1 and CDR2 sequences are MNHEY and SMNVEV (reference sequence).

V and J are TRBV27 and TRBJ1-6; the match to TRBD1 covers 7 bases. V was pared by 6 bases and J by 7 bases, with 3 bases of the junction left unmatched. Germline V gives CDR1 MNHEY, CDR2 SMNVEV (reference sequence). The CDR3 is made up of 13 amino acids. As DNA, the CDR3 is TGTGCCAGCAGGTACAGGGGAAATTCACCCCTCCACTTT. This encodes CASRYRGNSPLHF.

The V gene is TRBV29-1, the J gene TRBJ2-1; D may be TRBD1 (6 bases). V was cut by 6 bases and J by 7 bases, with 13 bases left in between. Germline values: CDR1 SQVTM, CDR2 ANQGSEA. The CDR3 is 12 residues long. The CDR3 nucleotides are TGCAGCGTCCCTGGACAGCTAAATGAGCAGTTCTTC. It codes for CSVPGQLNEQFF.

The rearrangement links TRBV18 to TRBJ1-1; D is possibly TRBD1 (5 bases). With 2 bases removed from V and 5 bases from J, the gap between germline ends came to 18 bases. Germline lookup yields CDR1 KGHSH and CDR2 LQKENI. The CDR3 sequence is 16 residues long. CDR3: CASSPGLAGAGTEAFF. In DNA, the CDR3 is TGTGCCAGCTCACCAGGGTTGGCCGGGGCCGGGACTGAAGCTTTCTTT.

The V and J genes are TRBV30 and TRBJ2-7; TRBD1 is a possible D gene (6 bases). This CDR3 comprises 13 residues. Trimming left V 3 bases short and J 5 bases short, with 14 bases between. Looked up from germline, CDR1 is GTSNPN and CDR2 is SVGIG (reference sequence). CDR3 sequence: CAWRLGGLDEQYF. CDR3 nucleotides: TGTGCCTGGAGGCTTGGGGGCCTTGACGAGCAGTACTTC. Based on the CDR3 plus reference TRBV30 and TRBJ2-7, the full variable domain is SQTIHQWPATLVQPVGSPLSLECTVEGTSNPNLYWYRQAAGRGLQLLFYSVGIGQISSEVPQNLSASRPQDRQFILSSKKLLLSDSGFYLCAWRLGGLDEQYFGPGTRLTVT.

The chain combines TRBV20-1 with TRBJ2-4, with D perhaps matching TRBD2 (5 bases). The CDR3 has 11 residues. Trimming pared 5 bases from V and 8 bases from J, leaving 10 bases between. Looked up from germline, CDR1 is DFQATT and CDR2 is SNEGSKA (reference sequence). DNA for the CDR3: TGCAGTGCTTCCCCGAGGGACATTCAGTACTTC. Its protein product is CSASPRDIQYF.

V and J are TRBV6-1 and TRBJ2-3; 7 nucleotides align to TRBD2. Trimming at V came to 0 bases and at J to 4 bases, leaving 4 bases not matched to a gene. There are 15 residues in the CDR3. Germline-derived CDR1 and CDR2 are MNHNS and SASEGT. The CDR3 DNA follows: TGTGCCAGCAGTGAAGCGCAGGGAGGGCCAGATACGCAGTATTTT. It codes for CASSEAQGGPDTQYF.

In its sample, this clone was seen once. V gene TRBV11-1 combines with J gene TRBJ2-3; D gene ambiguous. The ends were cut back, 0 bases at V and 3 bases at J, with 10 bases in the middle. Per the germline V gene, CDR1 is SGHAT and CDR2 is FQDESV (reference sequence). The CDR3 extends over 15 amino acids. The CDR3 reads CASSLAGMLTDTQYF. The CDR3 nucleotides read TGTGCCAGCAGCTTAGCCGGTATGTTAACAGATACGCAGTATTTT. The variable domain in full, with the rest retrieved from reference TRBV11-1 and TRBJ2-3, is EAEVAQSPRYKITEKSQAVAFWCDPISGHATLYWYRQILGQGPELLVQFQDESVVDDSQLPKDRFSAERLKGVDSTLKIQPAELGDSAMYLCASSLAGMLTDTQYFGPGTRLTVL.

The J gene is TRBJ1-6, the V gene TRBV7-9, with 7 bases that match TRBD1. J gave up 10 bases and V 2 bases, and 8 bases lay outside the gene matches. Germline CDR1 reads SEHNR; CDR2 reads FQNEAQ (reference sequence). CDR3 length equals 15 residues. CDR3 in amino acids: CASSLTTGWGSPLHF. The CDR3, as DNA: TGTGCCAGCAGCTTAACGACAGGGTGGGGCTCACCCCTCCACTTT.

The CDR3 protein is CASSQDRANTIYF. The CDR3 DNA follows: TGTGCCAGCAGCCAGGACAGGGCAAACACCATATATTTT. The rearrangement joins TRBV5-4 to TRBJ1-3; 8 bases are shared with TRBD1. Per germline, CDR1 SGHNT and CDR2 YYREEE (reference sequence). This CDR3 is 13 amino acids long. Trimming removed 4 bases from V and 6 bases from J; junction bases left unmatched: 3. The variable domain in full, with the rest retrieved from reference TRBV5-4 and TRBJ1-3, is ETGVTQSPTHLIKTRGQQVTLRCSSQSGHNTVSWYQQALGQGPQFIFQYYREEENGRGNFPPRFSGLQFPNYSSELNVNALELDDSALYLCASSQDRANTIYFGEGSWLTVV.